Included here is one TCR beta chain sequence, with context. Germline CDR1 reads SGHVS; CDR2 reads FQNEAQ. The CDR3 is 14 residues long. Between the trimmed V and J ends, which lost 1 base and 4 bases, there was a span of 10 bases. The method was immunoSEQ multiplex PCR; TCRdb's version includes in-frame clones alone and lacks a portion of them. Of a few hundred thousand clones listed, roughly 83% were seen once; the top ten hold 11% to 15%. This record belongs to a study of cytomegalovirus exposure and HLA in healthy donors. The receptor was derived from a woman between 25 and 40 years old in good health and CMV-seropositive. Sample: PBMCs. The chain carries TRBV7-8 and TRBJ1-2; D gene ambiguous. The CDR3 DNA reads as TGTGCCAGCAGCTTAGGCCCGGTAGGCTATGGCTACACCTTC. This sequence encodes CASSLGPVGYGYTF.